The present entry profiles one TCR beta chain with its context. CDR3 size: 12 residues. CDR1 MNHEY and CDR2 SVGEGT come from the germline V gene. The germline V and J ends were trimmed by 2 bases and 7 bases, with 9 bases remaining between them. This specimen comes from a study of blood T cell repertoires in COVID-19. The overall study: Acute and convalescent COVID-19 samples came from the United States, Italy and Spain.

Assay used: immunoSEQ multiplex PCR; TCRdb lists only in-frame clones, some missing. The repertoire holds 240,000 or so clones, with approximately 80% as singletons. V usage is TRBV6-2 or TRBV6-3 and J usage is TRBJ2-7; D gene unclear. The TCR originated in a woman older than 75 with acute or convalescent COVID-19. The sequenced sample was peripheral blood. In nucleotides, the CDR3 is TGTGCCAGCAGTTACGGCTGGGCGGAGCAGTACTTC. As protein: CASSYGWAEQYF.